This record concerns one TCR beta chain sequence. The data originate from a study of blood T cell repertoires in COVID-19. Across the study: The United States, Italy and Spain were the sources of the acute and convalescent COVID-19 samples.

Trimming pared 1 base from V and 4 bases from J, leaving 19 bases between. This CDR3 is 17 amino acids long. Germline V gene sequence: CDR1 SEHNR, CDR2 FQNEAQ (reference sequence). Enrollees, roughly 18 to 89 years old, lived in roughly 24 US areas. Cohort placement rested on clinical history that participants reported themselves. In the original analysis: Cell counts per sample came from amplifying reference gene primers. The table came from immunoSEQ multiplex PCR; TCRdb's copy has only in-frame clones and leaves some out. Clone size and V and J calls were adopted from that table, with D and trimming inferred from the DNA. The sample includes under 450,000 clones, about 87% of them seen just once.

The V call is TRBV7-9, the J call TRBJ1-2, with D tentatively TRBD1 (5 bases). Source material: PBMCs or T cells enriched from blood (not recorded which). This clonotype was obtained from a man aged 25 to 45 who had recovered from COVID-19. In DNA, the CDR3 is TGTGCCAGCAGCTTAGGAGAGACTGGGGCAGACCTCTATGGCTACACCTTC. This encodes CASSLGETGADLYGYTF.